This T cell receptor (beta chain) was observed in a study of blood T cell repertoires in COVID-19. Background on the study: Acute and convalescent COVID-19 specimens originated in the United States, Italy and Spain.

The CDR3 has 12 residues. Germline CDR1 and CDR2: ENHRY and SYGVKD. Trimming took 6 bases from V and 10 from J, leaving 15 bases between them. Generated by immunoSEQ multiplex PCR, the TCRdb table keeps only in-frame clones and is missing some. This sample yields 250,000 to 350,000 clones, of which around nine tenths are seen a single time; around 12% belongs to the top ten. Specimen: peripheral blood. This TCR was sampled from an older woman with acute or convalescent COVID-19. The V call is TRBV10-3, the J call TRBJ1-1, with unresolved D. In DNA form, the CDR3 reads TGTGCCATCAGCCAAGGACTCCTCGGAGCTTTCTTT. It yields the protein CAISQGLLGAFF.